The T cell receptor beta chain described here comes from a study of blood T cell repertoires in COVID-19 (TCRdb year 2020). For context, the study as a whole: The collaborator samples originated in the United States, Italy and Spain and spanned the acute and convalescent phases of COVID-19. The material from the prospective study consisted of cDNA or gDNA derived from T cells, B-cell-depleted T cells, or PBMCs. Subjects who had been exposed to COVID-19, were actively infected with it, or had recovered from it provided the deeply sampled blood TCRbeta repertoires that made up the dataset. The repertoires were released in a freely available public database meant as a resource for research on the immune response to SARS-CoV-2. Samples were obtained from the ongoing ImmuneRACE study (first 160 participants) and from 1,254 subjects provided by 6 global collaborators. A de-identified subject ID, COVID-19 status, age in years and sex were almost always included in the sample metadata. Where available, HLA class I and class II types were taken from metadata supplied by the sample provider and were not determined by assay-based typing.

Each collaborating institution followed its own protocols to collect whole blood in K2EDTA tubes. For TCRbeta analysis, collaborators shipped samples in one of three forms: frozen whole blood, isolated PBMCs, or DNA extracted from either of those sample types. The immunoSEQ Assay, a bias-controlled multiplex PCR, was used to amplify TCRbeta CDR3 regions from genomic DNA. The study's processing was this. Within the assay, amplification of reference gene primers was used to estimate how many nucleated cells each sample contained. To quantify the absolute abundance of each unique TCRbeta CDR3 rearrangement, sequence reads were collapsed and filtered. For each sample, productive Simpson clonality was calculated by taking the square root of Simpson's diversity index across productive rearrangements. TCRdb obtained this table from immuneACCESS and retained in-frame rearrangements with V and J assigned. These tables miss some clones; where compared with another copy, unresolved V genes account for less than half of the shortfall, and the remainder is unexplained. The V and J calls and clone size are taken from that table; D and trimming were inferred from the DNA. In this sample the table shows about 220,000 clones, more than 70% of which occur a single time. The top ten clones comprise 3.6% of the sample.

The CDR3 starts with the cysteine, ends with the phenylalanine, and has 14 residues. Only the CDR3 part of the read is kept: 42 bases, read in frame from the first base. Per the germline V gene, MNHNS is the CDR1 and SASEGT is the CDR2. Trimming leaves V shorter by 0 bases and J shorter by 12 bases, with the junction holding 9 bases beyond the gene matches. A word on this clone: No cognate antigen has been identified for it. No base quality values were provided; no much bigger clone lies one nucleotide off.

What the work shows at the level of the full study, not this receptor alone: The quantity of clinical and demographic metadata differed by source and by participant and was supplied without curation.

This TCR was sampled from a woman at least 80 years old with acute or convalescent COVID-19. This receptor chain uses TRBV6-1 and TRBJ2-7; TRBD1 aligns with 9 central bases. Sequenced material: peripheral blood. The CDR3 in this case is CASSEADRGKTLYF. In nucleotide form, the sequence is TGTGCCAGCAGTGAAGCCGACAGGGGGAAAACGTTGTACTTC.